This TCR beta chain was sequenced in a study of blood T cell repertoires in COVID-19 (dated by TCRdb to the early 2020s). For the study in its entirety: The collaborator samples originated in the United States, Italy and Spain and spanned the acute and convalescent phases of COVID-19. HLA class I and class II types, where available, came from metadata supplied by the sample provider rather than from assay-based typing. The repertoires were made available in a free public database intended to serve as a resource for research on the immune response to SARS-CoV-2. Deeply sampled blood TCRbeta repertoires from subjects exposed to, actively infected with, or recovered from COVID-19 were included in the dataset. The material from the prospective study consisted of cDNA or gDNA derived from T cells, B-cell-depleted T cells, or PBMCs. Samples came from the ongoing ImmuneRACE study (first 160 participants) plus 1,254 subjects from 6 global collaborators. A de-identified subject ID, COVID-19 status, age in years and sex were almost always included in the sample metadata. Beyond this particular receptor, the publication reports: Clinical and demographic metadata were provided uncurated, with the amount varying by source and participant.

A second Seattle source provided samples from volunteer blood donors who had recovered from COVID-19. Whole blood was collected in K2EDTA tubes by collaborating institutions according to the institutions' own protocols. For TCRbeta analysis, collaborators shipped samples in one of three forms: frozen whole blood, isolated PBMCs, or DNA extracted from either of those sample types. This clone has more than one count but fewer than ten. Its recognized antigen is unknown. Base quality data are lacking; no much larger clone is found one base away. TCRbeta CDR3 regions were amplified from genomic DNA using the immunoSEQ Assay, a bias-controlled multiplex PCR. On the study's bioinformatics: Nucleated cell counts per sample were estimated from amplification of reference gene primers within the assay. To quantify the absolute abundance of each unique TCRbeta CDR3 rearrangement, sequence reads were collapsed and filtered. Productive Simpson clonality was computed per sample as the square root of Simpson's diversity index over productive rearrangements. TCRdb took this table from immuneACCESS and kept in-frame rearrangements with V and J called. Such tables lack part of the clones; where checked against another copy, unresolved V genes explain under half of the gap, and the rest is unexplained. For V, J and clone size, that table is used; D and trimming come from the DNA. Within this sample are under 250,000 clones, with approximately 80% of them counted one time only. The leading ten clones occupy 5% to 6.5% of the sample.

The CDR3 runs 15 residues from the cysteine to the phenylalanine. The sequence is cut down to CDR3 DNA, 45 bases in frame from base 1. At the junction V is shortened by 2 bases and J by 9 bases, with 19 bases in between. CDR1 and CDR2 were assigned from the germline V gene as MNHEY and SVGAGI. The specimen was peripheral blood. This sequence originates from a woman aged 60-70 years who had recovered from COVID-19. The sequence links TRBV6-5 to TRBJ1-1; no D gene call is confident. The CDR3 protein: CASSYRTVNGLKAFF. The DNA reads TGTGCCAGCAGTTACCGGACTGTGAACGGGCTGAAAGCTTTCTTT.